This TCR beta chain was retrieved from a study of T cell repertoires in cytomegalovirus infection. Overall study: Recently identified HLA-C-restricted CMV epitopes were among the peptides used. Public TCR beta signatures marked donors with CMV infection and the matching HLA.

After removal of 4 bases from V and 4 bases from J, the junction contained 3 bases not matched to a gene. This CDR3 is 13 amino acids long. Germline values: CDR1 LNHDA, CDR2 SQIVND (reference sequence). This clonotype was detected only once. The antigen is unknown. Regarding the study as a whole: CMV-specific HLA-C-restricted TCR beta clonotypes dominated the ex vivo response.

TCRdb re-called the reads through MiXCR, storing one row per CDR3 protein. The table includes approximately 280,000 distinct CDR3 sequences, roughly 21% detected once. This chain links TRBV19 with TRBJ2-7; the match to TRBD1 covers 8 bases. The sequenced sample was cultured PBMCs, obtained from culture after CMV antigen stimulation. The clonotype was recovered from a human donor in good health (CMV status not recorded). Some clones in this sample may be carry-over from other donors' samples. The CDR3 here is CASSTRQGYEQYF. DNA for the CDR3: TGTGCCAGTAGTACAAGACAGGGGTACGAGCAGTACTTC.